The sequence of this T cell receptor beta chain was determined in a study of T cell responses to AZD1222 COVID-19 vaccine. Whole-study findings and limits: Reportedly, close to half of spike-specific TCRs are directed against unmutated variant regions.

Trimming stripped 4 bases from V and 4 bases from J, with 13 bases between. This CDR3 comprises 14 residues. Germline CDR1 reads SGHDN; CDR2 reads FVKESK. Concerning this clone itself: Its antigen is undetermined.

Repertoires were generated with immunoSEQ multiplex PCR, while TCRdb's copy carries only in-frame clones and drops some. Of 150,000 to 200,000 clones in the sample, 80% to 95% were seen once. V usage is TRBV14 and J usage is TRBJ1-2; D ambiguous. The clonotype originates from an adult in good health. The sequencing here drew on peripheral blood, taken on day 0 of AZD1222 vaccination. This chain's CDR3 is CASSPPGSSYGYTF. As DNA, the CDR3 is TGTGCCAGCAGCCCTCCGGGGTCCAGCTATGGCTACACCTTC.